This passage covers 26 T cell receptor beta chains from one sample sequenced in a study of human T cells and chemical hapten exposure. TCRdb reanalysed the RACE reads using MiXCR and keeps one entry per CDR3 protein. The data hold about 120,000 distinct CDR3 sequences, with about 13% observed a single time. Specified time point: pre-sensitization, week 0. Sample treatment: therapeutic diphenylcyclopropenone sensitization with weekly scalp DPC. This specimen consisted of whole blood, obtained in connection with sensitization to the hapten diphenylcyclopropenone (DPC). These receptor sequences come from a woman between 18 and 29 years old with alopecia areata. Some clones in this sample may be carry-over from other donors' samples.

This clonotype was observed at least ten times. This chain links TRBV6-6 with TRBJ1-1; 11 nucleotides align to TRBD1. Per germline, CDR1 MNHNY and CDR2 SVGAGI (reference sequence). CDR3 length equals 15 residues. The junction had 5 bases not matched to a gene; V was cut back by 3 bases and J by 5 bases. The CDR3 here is CASSYLGQGATEAFF. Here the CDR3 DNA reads TGTGCCAGCAGTTATCTTGGACAGGGGGCTACTGAAGCTTTCTTT.

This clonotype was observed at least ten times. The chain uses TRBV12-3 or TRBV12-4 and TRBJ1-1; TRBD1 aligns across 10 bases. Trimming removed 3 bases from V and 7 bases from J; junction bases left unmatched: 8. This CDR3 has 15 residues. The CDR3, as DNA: TGTGCCAGCAGTTTCCAAGGACAGGGGGGGCGTGAAGCTTTCTTT. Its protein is CASSFQGQGGREAFF.

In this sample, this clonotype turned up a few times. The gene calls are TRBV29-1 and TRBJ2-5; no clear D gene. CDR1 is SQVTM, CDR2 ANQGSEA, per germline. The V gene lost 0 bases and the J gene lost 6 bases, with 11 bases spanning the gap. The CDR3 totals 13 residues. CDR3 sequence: CSVEESVFKTQYF. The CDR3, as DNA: TGCAGCGTTGAAGAGAGCGTTTTCAAGACCCAGTACTTC.

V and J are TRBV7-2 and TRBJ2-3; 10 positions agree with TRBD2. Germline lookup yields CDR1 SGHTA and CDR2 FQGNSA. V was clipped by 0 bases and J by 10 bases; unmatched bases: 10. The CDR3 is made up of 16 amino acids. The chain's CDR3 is CASSLAPSGGIDAQYF. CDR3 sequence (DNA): TGTGCCAGCAGCTTAGCACCTAGCGGGGGAATTGATGCGCAGTATTTT. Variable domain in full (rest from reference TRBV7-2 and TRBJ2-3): GAGVSQSPSNKVTEKGKDVELRCDPISGHTALYWYRQSLGQGLEFLIYFQGNSAPDKSGLPSDRFSAERTGGSVSTLTIQRTQQEDSAVYLCASSLAPSGGIDAQYFGPGTRLTVL.

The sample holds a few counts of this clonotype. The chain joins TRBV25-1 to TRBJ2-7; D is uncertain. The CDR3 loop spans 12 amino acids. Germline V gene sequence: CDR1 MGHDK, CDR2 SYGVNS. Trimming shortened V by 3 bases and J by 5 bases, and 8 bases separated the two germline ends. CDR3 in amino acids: CASSDVPHEQYF. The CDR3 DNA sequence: TGTGCCAGCAGTGACGTTCCCCACGAGCAGTACTTC.

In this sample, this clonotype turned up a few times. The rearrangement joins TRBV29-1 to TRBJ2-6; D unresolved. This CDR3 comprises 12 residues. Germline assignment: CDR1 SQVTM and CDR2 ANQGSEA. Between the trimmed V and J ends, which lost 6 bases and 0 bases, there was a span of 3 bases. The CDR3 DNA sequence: TGCAGCGTAGCCTCTGGGGCCAACGTCCTGACTTTC. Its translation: CSVASGANVLTF. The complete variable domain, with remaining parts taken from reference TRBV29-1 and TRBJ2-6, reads SAVISQKPSRDICQRGTSLTIQCQVDSQVTMMFWYRQQPGQSLTLIATANQGSEATYESGFVIDKFPISRPNLTFSTLTVSNMSPEDSSIYLCSVASGANVLTFGAGSRLTVL.

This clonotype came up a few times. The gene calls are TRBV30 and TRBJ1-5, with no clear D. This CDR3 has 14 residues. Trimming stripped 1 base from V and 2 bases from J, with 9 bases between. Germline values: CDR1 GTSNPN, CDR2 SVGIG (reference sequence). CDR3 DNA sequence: TGTGCCTGGAGTGGACCGAATCGCAATCAGCCCCAGCATTTT. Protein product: CAWSGPNRNQPQHF.

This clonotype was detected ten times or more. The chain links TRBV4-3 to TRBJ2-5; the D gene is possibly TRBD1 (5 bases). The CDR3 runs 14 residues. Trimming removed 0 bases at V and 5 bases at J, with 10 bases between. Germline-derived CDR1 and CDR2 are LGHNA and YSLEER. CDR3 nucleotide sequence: TGCGCCAGCAGCCAAGAGGTCAGGGATGAGACCCAGTACTTC. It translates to CASSQEVRDETQYF.

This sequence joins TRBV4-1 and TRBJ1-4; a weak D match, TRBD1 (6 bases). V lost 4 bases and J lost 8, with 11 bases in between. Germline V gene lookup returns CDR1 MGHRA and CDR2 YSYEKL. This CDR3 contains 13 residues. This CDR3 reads CASSPGVTEKLFF. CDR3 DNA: TGCGCCAGCAGCCCAGGGGTAACAGAAAAACTGTTTTTT.

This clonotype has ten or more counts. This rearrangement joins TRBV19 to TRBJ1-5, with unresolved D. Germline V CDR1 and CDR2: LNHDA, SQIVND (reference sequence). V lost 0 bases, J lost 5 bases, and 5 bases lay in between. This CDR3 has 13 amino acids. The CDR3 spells CASSIEQYQPQHF. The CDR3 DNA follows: TGTGCCAGTAGTATAGAACAGTATCAGCCCCAGCATTTT.

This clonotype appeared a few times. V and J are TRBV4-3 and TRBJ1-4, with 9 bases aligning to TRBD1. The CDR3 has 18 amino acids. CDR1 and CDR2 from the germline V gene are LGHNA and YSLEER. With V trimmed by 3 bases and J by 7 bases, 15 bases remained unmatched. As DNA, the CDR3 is TGCGCCAGCAGCCACCGAAAACAGGGGGCGGGGAATTTTGAAAAACTGTTTTTT. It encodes CASSHRKQGAGNFEKLFF.

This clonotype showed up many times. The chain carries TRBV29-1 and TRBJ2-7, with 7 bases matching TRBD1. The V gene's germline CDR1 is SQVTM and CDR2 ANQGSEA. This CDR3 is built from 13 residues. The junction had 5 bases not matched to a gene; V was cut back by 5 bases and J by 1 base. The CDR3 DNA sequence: TGCAGCGTTCGACAGGGAGCGTCCTACGAGCAGTACTTC. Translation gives CSVRQGASYEQYF.

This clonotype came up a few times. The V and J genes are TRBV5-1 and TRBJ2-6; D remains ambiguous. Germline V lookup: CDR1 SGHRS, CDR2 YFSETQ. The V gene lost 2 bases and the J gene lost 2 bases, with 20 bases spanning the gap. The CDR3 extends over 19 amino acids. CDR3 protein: CASSFSTTNPTAGANVLTF. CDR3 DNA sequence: TGCGCCAGCAGCTTTTCTACCACAAACCCCACAGCTGGGGCCAACGTCCTGACTTTC.

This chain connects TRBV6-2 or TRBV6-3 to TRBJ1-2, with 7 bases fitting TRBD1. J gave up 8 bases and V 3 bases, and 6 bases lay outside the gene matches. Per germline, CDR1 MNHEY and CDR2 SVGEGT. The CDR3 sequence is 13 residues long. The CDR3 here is CASSYTGDWGYTF. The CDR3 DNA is TGTGCCAGCAGTTATACAGGGGACTGGGGCTACACCTTC.

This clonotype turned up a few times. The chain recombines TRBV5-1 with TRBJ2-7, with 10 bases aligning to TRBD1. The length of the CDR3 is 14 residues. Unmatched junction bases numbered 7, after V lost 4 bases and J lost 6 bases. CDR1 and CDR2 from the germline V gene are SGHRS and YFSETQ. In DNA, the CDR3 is TGCGCCAGCAGCCCGGGGACAGGGGAGGGCGAGCAGTACTTC. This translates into CASSPGTGEGEQYF.

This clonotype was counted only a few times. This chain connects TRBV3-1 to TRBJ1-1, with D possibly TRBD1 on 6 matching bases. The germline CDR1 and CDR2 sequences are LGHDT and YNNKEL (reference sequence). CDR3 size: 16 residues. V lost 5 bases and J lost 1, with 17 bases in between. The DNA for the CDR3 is TGTGCCAGCAGCATCCGGTTAGGACAGCCGAACACTGAAGCTTTCTTT. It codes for CASSIRLGQPNTEAFF.

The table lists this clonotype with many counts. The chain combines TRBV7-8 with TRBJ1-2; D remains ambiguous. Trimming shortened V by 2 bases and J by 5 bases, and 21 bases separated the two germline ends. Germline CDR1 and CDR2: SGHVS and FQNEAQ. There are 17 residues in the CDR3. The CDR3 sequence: CASSLTTVSEPSYGYTF. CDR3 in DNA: TGTGCCAGCAGCTTAACAACTGTCTCTGAACCATCGTATGGCTACACCTTC.

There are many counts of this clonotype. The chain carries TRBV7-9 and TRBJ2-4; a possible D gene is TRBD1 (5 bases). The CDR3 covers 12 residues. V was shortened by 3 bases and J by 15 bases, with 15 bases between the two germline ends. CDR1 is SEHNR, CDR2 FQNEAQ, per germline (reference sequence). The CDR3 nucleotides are TGTGCCAGCAGCTTTCTGGGCGGACACCTGTACTTC. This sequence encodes CASSFLGGHLYF.

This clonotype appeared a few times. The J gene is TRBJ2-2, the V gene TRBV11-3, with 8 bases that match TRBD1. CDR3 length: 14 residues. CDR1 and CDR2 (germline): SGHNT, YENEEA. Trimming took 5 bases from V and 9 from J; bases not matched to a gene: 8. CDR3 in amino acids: CASSRTGIFRELFF. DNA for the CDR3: TGTGCCAGCAGCCGGACAGGGATCTTCCGGGAGCTGTTTTTT.

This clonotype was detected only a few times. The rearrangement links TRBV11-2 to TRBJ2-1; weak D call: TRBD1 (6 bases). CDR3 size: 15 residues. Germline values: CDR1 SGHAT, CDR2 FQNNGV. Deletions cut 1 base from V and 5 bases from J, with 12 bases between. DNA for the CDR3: TGTGCCAGCAGCTTAGGGGGACACGCTAACAATGAGCAGTTCTTC. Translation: CASSLGGHANNEQFF.

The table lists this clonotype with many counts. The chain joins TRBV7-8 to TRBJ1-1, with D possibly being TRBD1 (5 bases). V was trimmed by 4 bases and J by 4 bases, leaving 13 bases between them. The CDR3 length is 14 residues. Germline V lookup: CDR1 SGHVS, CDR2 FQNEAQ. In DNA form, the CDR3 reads TGTGCCAGCAGCTCCAGGGTGAGCGGCACTGAAGCTTTCTTT. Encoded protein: CASSSRVSGTEAFF.

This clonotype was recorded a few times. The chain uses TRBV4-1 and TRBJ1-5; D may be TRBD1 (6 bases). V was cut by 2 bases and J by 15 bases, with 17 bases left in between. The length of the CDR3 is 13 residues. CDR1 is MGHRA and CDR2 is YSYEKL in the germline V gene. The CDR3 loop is CASSQLQGHPGHF. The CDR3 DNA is TGCGCCAGCAGCCAACTACAGGGCCATCCTGGGCATTTT.

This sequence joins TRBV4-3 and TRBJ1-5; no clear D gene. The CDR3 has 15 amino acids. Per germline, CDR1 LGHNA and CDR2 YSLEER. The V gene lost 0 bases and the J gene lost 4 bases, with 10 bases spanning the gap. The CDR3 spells CASSQERWGNQPQHF. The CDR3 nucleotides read TGCGCCAGCAGCCAAGAGAGGTGGGGAAATCAGCCCCAGCATTTT.

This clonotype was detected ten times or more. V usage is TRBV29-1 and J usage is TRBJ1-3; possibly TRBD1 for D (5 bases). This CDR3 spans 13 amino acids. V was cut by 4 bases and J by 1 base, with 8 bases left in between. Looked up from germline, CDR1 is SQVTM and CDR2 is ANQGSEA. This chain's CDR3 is CSVGRGSGNTIYF. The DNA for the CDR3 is TGCAGCGTTGGGCGGGGGTCTGGAAACACCATATATTTT.

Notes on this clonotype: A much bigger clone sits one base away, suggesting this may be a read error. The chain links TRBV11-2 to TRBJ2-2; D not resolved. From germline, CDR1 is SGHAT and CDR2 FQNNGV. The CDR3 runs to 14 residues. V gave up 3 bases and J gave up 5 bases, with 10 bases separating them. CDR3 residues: CASSLNAGTGELFF. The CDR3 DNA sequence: TGTGCCAGCAGCTTGAATGCCGGGACCGGGGAGCTGTTTTTT.

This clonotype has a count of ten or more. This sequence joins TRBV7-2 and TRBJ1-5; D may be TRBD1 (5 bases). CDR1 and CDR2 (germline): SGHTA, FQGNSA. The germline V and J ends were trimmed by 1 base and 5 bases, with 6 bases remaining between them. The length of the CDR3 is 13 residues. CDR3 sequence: CASSLEGDQPQHF. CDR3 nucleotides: TGTGCCAGCAGCTTAGAAGGGGATCAGCCCCAGCATTTT.